This is a list of T cell receptor beta chains from one sample in a study of shared clonotypes between healthy human individuals. Produced via immunoSEQ multiplex PCR; TCRdb's table is partial and in-frame only. This table holds about 1 million clones, 70% to 80% found once. The specimen was memory CD4+ T cells sorted from blood. The receptors were sampled from a man younger than 35 in good health. Each CDR3 is given with its conserved first and last residue. The D gene is left open where the match is weak. Some rows mark clone size as missing; the rest say once, few, many or name a class of expanded clone.

NA	TRBJ2-1	TRBD2	TRBV7-2	TGTGCCAGCAGCCAGGGACTAGCGGGAGTCTGGAGCTCGGGCAATGAGCAGTTCTTC	CASSQGLAGVWSSGNEQFF
few	TRBJ1-4	NA	TRBV19	TGTGCCAGTAGTATCAGCGGGACTAATGAAAAACTGTTTTTT	CASSISGTNEKLFF
NA	TRBJ1-2	NA	TRBV18	TGTGCCAGCTCTCCTGGGCAAGGGCGCGGCTATGGCTACACCTTC	CASSPGQGRGYGYTF
NA	TRBJ1-1	TRBD1	TRBV10-2	TGCGCCAGCAGTGAGGCTTCCCCGGGACAGGGCGGCACTGAAGCTTTCTTT	CASSEASPGQGGTEAFF
NA	TRBJ1-2	NA	TRBV9	TGTGCCAGCGGGGAGGGTAACTATGGCTACACCTTC	CASGEGNYGYTF
NA	TRBJ1-5	NA	TRBV6-4	TGTGCCAGCAGGGCCTCGGCAGGCAACAATCAGCCCCAGCATTTT	CASRASAGNNQPQHF
NA	TRBJ2-7	NA	TRBV28	TGTGCCAGCAGTGTCATATGGGCAAGCTCCTACGAGCAGTACTTC	CASSVIWASSYEQYF
once	TRBJ1-5	NA	TRBV18	TGTGCCAGCTCACGTACAGGGAACGCTCAGCCCCAGCATTTT	CASSRTGNAQPQHF
NA	TRBJ2-3	TRBD2	TRBV7-2	TGTGCCAGCAGCTTATATGGACTAGCGGGAGGCACAGATACGCAGTATTTT	CASSLYGLAGGTDTQYF
many	TRBJ2-3	NA	TRBV5-6	TGTGCCAGCAGCTTGGCCGGGCTGGGCACAGATACGCAGTATTTT	CASSLAGLGTDTQYF
NA	TRBJ1-1	TRBD1	TRBV4-1	TGCGCCAGCAGCCAAGTAGGATTGGGCAGGGGGAAAACTGAAGCTTTCTTT	CASSQVGLGRGKTEAFF
once	TRBJ1-6	NA	TRBV5-1	TGCGCCAGCAGATTAATATTGGACAGTTACTATAATTCACCCCTCCACTTT	CASRLILDSYYNSPLHF
few	TRBJ1-1	NA	TRBV5-1	TGCGCCAGCAGTCAACAGTCGAACACTGAAGCTTTCTTT	CASSQQSNTEAFF
NA	TRBJ2-3	TRBD2	TRBV9	TGTGCCAGCAGCACCAGGGCAGCGGGAGGAGCGACCCCTAAAGATACGCAGTATTTT	CASSTRAAGGATPKDTQYF
NA	TRBJ2-5	TRBD1	TRBV5-1	TGCGCCAGCAGCCCCCAGGGACAGGGGCCCCAAGAGACCCAGTACTTC	CASSPQGQGPQETQYF
NA	TRBJ2-5	TRBD2	TRBV9	TGTGCCAGCAGCGTAGGATCACTAGCGGGGGGGCCTAGAGAGACCCAGTACTTC	CASSVGSLAGGPRETQYF
NA	TRBJ1-2	NA	TRBV18	TGTGCCAGCTCACCACCGGAAGTGAACTACTATGGCTACACCTTC	CASSPPEVNYYGYTF
NA	TRBJ1-5	NA	TRBV27	TGTGCCAGCAGTTTAGACCGAGGGTCCAATCAGCCCCAGCATTTT	CASSLDRGSNQPQHF
NA	TRBJ1-6	NA	TRBV6-1	TGTGCCAGCAGGGGTCGCGGGCCCTATAATTCACCCCTCCACTTT	CASRGRGPYNSPLHF
NA	TRBJ2-1	TRBD2	TRBV7-2	TGTGCCAGCAAGGGCGGGAGGGCCAATGAGCAGTTCTTC	CASKGGRANEQFF
NA	TRBJ2-2	TRBD1	TRBV5-1	TGCGCCACATGTAGGGACAGGCCCGTCGGGGAGCTGTTTTTT	CATCRDRPVGELFF
NA	TRBJ1-4	TRBD1	TRBV2	TGTGCCAGCAGTGGGGACAGAGAAAAACTGTTTTTT	CASSGDREKLFF
NA	TRBJ2-1	TRBD1	TRBV11-2	TGTGCCAGCAGCTTAGGGGGGACAGGGCGAAATGAGCAGTTCTTC	CASSLGGTGRNEQFF
NA	TRBJ2-3	TRBD1	TRBV29-1	TGCAGCGCGTCAACAGGGGGCGCGTCCGATACGCAGTATTTT	CSASTGGASDTQYF
NA	TRBJ2-2	NA	TRBV30	TGTGCCTGGACCTCGGACCTCGGGGAGCTGTTTTTT	CAWTSDLGELFF
once	TRBJ1-3	NA	TRBV7-2	TGTGCCAGCAGCTTAAAGACAGGAAACACCATATATTTT	CASSLKTGNTIYF
NA	TRBJ2-3	NA	TRBV29-1	TGCAGCGTTGACCCGGGCCCGCCCAGCACAGATACGCAGTATTTT	CSVDPGPPSTDTQYF
NA	TRBJ1-2	TRBD1	TRBV4-1	TGCGCCAGCAGCCAAGATCTTGGACAGGGCTGGAGGGGCTACACCTTC	CASSQDLGQGWRGYTF
NA	TRBJ2-2	TRBD2	TRBV5-1	TGCGCCAGCAGCTTGGAAGCGGGGGGGCGCAGCGGGGAGCTGTTTTTT	CASSLEAGGRSGELFF
few	TRBJ1-5	NA	TRBV4-1	TGCGCCAGCAGCCAAGATCCCGGGCTGCCCCAGCATTTT	CASSQDPGLPQHF
NA	TRBJ2-2	TRBD1	TRBV6-5	TGTGCCAGCAGACGGACAGGGAACACCGGGGAGCTGTTTTTT	CASRRTGNTGELFF
many	TRBJ1-1	NA	TRBV27	TGTGCCAGCAGTTTGATAGGGTTGGACACTGAAGCTTTCTTT	CASSLIGLDTEAFF
NA	TRBJ2-2	TRBD1	TRBV4-1	TGCGCCAGCAGCCAGCTAAACAGGGGAAGGGCCACCGGGGAGCTGTTTTTT	CASSQLNRGRATGELFF
NA	TRBJ2-3	NA	TRBV21-1	TGTGCCAGCAGCGAAACCTACCGGGACAGGGAAGATACGCAGTATTTT	CASSETYRDREDTQYF
NA	TRBJ1-3	NA	TRBV7-9	TGTGCCAGCAGCTTAGGGCGGTCAACAGCCCAAGCTGGAAACACCATATATTTT	CASSLGRSTAQAGNTIYF
NA	TRBJ2-7	TRBD2	TRBV30	TGTGCCTGGACAACCGGACTAGCGGGAGGTGCGGAGCAGTACTTC	CAWTTGLAGGAEQYF
few	TRBJ1-1	NA	TRBV15	TGTGCCACCAGCAGAGAGCTAAGAGGGAAGGGTGGTGGGACTGAAGCTTTCTTT	CATSRELRGKGGGTEAFF
NA	TRBJ2-1	NA	TRBV7-9	TGTGCCAGCAGCTTAGCCCCCCCTGAGCAGTTCTTC	CASSLAPPEQFF
NA	TRBJ1-2	TRBD1	TRBV6-1	TGTGCCAGCAGCCTTACAGGGGCCGATTATGGCTACACCTTC	CASSLTGADYGYTF
NA	TRBJ1-1	NA	TRBV30	TGTGCCTGGCAGAAGAACACTGAAGCTTTCTTT	CAWQKNTEAFF
once	TRBJ1-2	TRBD1	TRBV7-2	TGTGCCAGCAGCCACGATTCGACAGGGTCCTATGGCTACACCTTC	CASSHDSTGSYGYTF
many	TRBJ2-7	NA	TRBV7-9	TGTGCCAGCAGCTTAGGTGGTAAGAGCTACGAGCAGTACTTC	CASSLGGKSYEQYF
NA	TRBJ2-2	TRBD2	TRBV7-9	TGTGCCAGCAGCTCTTTGAATAGCGGGGGGGCCTCCACCGGGGAGCTGTTTTTT	CASSSLNSGGASTGELFF
NA	TRBJ2-3	NA	TRBV7-2	TGTGCCAGCAGCTCCCCCGTCCTAAGCGGGGATACGCAGTATTTT	CASSSPVLSGDTQYF
once	TRBJ2-7	TRBD2	TRBV5-1	TGCGCCAGCAGCTTGGCCCTAGCGGTTAGCTCCTACGAGCAGTACTTC	CASSLALAVSSYEQYF
NA	TRBJ2-5	NA	TRBV7-2	TGTGCCAGCTCGGAGATGGCGGGGTTACAAGAGACCCAGTACTTC	CASSEMAGLQETQYF
NA	TRBJ2-7	NA	TRBV11-3	TGTGCCAGCAGCTTAAAAGAGGGCCACGAGCAGTACTTC	CASSLKEGHEQYF
NA	TRBJ2-1	NA	TRBV28	TGTGCCTCTCGGGGTAGGGGATACAATGAGCAGTTCTTC	CASRGRGYNEQFF